The text below deals with one TCR beta chain. All of the isolated RNA was reverse transcribed, so expressed TCRB transcripts were sequenced. Libraries were prepared by immunoSEQ multiplex PCR; TCRdb keeps only in-frame clonotypes and omits some of them. The data show 330,000 or so clones, 12% to 15% seen once. The V gene lost 5 bases and the J gene lost 0 bases, with 14 bases spanning the gap. Germline CDR1 reads SGHTA; CDR2 reads FQGNSA. CDR3 length: 16 amino acids. The entry originates in a study of beta chain features in type 1 diabetes. This chain links TRBV7-2 with TRBJ2-4; D is uncertain. Material: central memory CD4+ T cells from blood. This clonotype was obtained from a young man in good health. CDR3 amino acids: CASSPSISTAKNIQYF. The CDR3 DNA follows: TGTGCCAGCAGCCCTTCAATCAGCACAGCCAAAAACATTCAGTACTTC.